The 12 T cell receptor beta chains presented below share a single source sample, sequenced in a study of shared clonotypes between healthy human individuals. Libraries were prepared by immunoSEQ multiplex PCR; TCRdb keeps only in-frame clonotypes and omits some of them. The sample lists around 2.5 million clones, over 85% occurring once. Sequencing used naive CD4+ T cells from PBMCs. This sample's subset: CD45RA+ positively selected. The receptors stem from a man aged 18 to 30 in good health. Some clones in this sample may be carry-over from other donors' samples.

This clone was detected only once. The genes are TRBV6-5 and TRBJ2-7; D is uncertain. Deletions cut 5 bases from V and 2 bases from J, with 10 bases between. The CDR3 spans 13 residues. Germline V CDR1 and CDR2: MNHEY, SVGAGI. CDR3: CASSLTPTYEQYF. For the CDR3, the DNA is TGTGCCAGCAGTCTCACGCCGACCTACGAGCAGTACTTC.

The rearrangement uses TRBV14 and TRBJ2-1; 8 bases fit TRBD2. V shed 4 bases and J 0 bases; nucleotides not matched to a gene: 8. Germline assignment: CDR1 SGHDN and CDR2 FVKESK. There are 17 residues in the CDR3. This chain's CDR3 is CASSLDRGRNSYNEQFF. CDR3 DNA: TGTGCCAGCAGCCTTGACCGCGGGAGGAACTCCTACAATGAGCAGTTCTTC.

The chain is built from TRBV11-3 and TRBJ2-7; TRBD2 aligns across 9 bases. The CDR3 covers 14 residues. After removal of 4 bases from V and 7 bases from J, the junction contained 8 bases not matched to a gene. Germline lookup yields CDR1 SGHNT and CDR2 YENEEA. The CDR3 reads CASSSHSGSYEQYF. The CDR3 region has the DNA TGTGCCAGCAGCTCGCATAGCGGGAGTTATGAGCAGTACTTC.

The rearrangement uses TRBV5-1 and TRBJ2-3, with 7 bases aligning to TRBD1. V lost 6 bases to trimming and J lost 5 bases; unmatched junction nucleotides: 6. The CDR3 is 13 residues long. Per the germline V gene, CDR1 is SGHRS and CDR2 is YFSETQ. In DNA form, the CDR3 reads TGCGCCAGCAAAAGGACAGGCGAAGATACGCAGTATTTT. It specifies CASKRTGEDTQYF.

The V call is TRBV10-2, the J call TRBJ2-2; D gene unclear. The CDR3 is 11 amino acids. V was cut by 7 bases and J by 8 bases, with 8 bases left in between. The V gene's germline CDR1 is WSHSY and CDR2 SAAADI. CDR3 bases: TGCGCCAGCACCCTACAGGGGGAGCTGTTTTTT. The encoded protein is CASTLQGELFF.

Turning to this clone: Other DNA variants within this sample encode the same CDR3. The J gene is TRBJ2-1, the V gene TRBV5-1; possibly TRBD2 for D (6 bases). There are 14 residues in the CDR3. Germline lookup yields CDR1 SGHRS and CDR2 YFSETQ. Trimming removed 2 bases at V and 4 bases at J, with 10 bases between. The CDR3 sequence: CASSLLAGYNEQFF. In DNA, the CDR3 is TGCGCCAGCAGCTTATTGGCGGGATACAATGAGCAGTTCTTC.

This chain connects TRBV4-1 to TRBJ2-1; TRBD1 matches at 7 bases. The CDR3 has 14 residues. Trimming removed 0 bases from V and 7 bases from J; junction bases left unmatched: 3. The germline gives CDR1 MGHRA, CDR2 YSYEKL. DNA of the CDR3: TGCGCCAGCAGCCAAGAGACAGGGAAGAATGAGCAGTTCTTC. Amino acids: CASSQETGKNEQFF.

The V gene is TRBV6-4, the J gene TRBJ2-3; maybe TRBD2 (5 bases). CDR3 length equals 15 residues. Germline V CDR1 and CDR2: MRHNA, SNTAGT. V lost 8 bases and J 7 bases, leaving 22 bases between the germline ends. CDR3 sequence reads: CASQLREGSLYTQYF. In nucleotides, the CDR3 is TGTGCCAGCCAACTTCGTGAGGGTTCCCTTTATACGCAGTATTTT.

The chain uses TRBV9 and TRBJ1-1; D is possibly TRBD1 (6 bases). The germline V and J ends were trimmed by 4 bases and 3 bases, with 13 bases remaining between them. The CDR3 is 14 amino acids. Per germline, CDR1 SGDLS and CDR2 YYNGEE. As DNA, the CDR3 is TGTGCCAGCAGCCAGGGAAGGGGGGACACTGAAGCTTTCTTT. Its protein product is CASSQGRGDTEAFF.

This CDR3 reads CASRISYRGRETQYF. CDR3 nucleotide sequence: TGTGCCAGCAGAATTTCTTACAGGGGTAGGGAGACCCAGTACTTC. The chain combines TRBV11-2 with TRBJ2-5, with 7 bases that match TRBD1. The germline CDR1 and CDR2 sequences are SGHAT and FQNNGV. The CDR3 contains 15 residues. V shed 6 bases, J shed 5 bases, and the junction held 12 bases outside the gene matches. The variable domain in full, completed from reference TRBV11-2 and TRBJ2-5, reads EAGVAQSPRYKIIEKRQSVAFWCNPISGHATLYWYQQILGQGPKLLIQFQNNGVVDDSQLPKDRFSAERLKGVDSTLKIQPAKLEDSAVYLCASRISYRGRETQYFGPGTRLLVL.

This clone was seen more than once but under ten times. V and J are TRBV9 and TRBJ1-1, with a possible D match to TRBD1 (5 bases). With 1 base removed from V and 0 bases from J, the gap between germline ends came to 10 bases. The CDR3 is 15 residues long. CDR1 is SGDLS, CDR2 YYNGEE, per germline. This chain's CDR3 is CASSVQGRMNTEAFF. CDR3 nucleotide sequence: TGTGCCAGCAGCGTACAGGGTCGCATGAACACTGAAGCTTTCTTT.

V gene TRBV27 combines with J gene TRBJ2-4; 13 bases fit TRBD2. The CDR3 sequence is 17 residues long. Trimming cost V 4 bases and J 5 bases; bases outside gene matches: 8. Germline V gene data show CDR1 as MNHEY and CDR2 as SMNVEV (reference sequence). Here the CDR3 DNA reads TGTGCCAGCAGTTCTACGGGACTAGCGGGAAGGGAAAACATTCAGTACTTC. Protein: CASSSTGLAGRENIQYF.